This T cell receptor beta chain was identified in a study of blood T cell repertoires in COVID-19. Across the whole study: Acute and convalescent COVID-19 samples came from the United States, Italy and Spain. PBMCs, B-cell-depleted T cells, or T cells were the source of the cDNA or gDNA that made up the material.

Original processing methods: Using reference gene primer amplification, nucleated cell counts were estimated. Using immunoSEQ multiplex PCR, the repertoire was profiled, and TCRdb retains in-frame clones only, with some absent. From that table come the V and J calls and clone size; the DNA was used to work out D and trimming. The table has some 200,000 clones, approximately 84% seen once; the top ten hold 6.9%. The CDR3 loop spans 12 amino acids. V gave up 5 bases and J gave up 6 bases; unmatched junction bases: 0. In this sample, this clone turned up a few times. The V and J genes are TRBV12-3 or TRBV12-4 and TRBJ2-2, with TRBD1 matching over 7 bases. The sequencing sample was made of peripheral blood. This receptor was identified in a human donor with acute or convalescent COVID-19. The donor label of this sample is uncertain. DNA for the CDR3: TGTGCCAGCAGTGGGACAGCCGGGGAGCTGTTTTTT. Amino acids: CASSGTAGELFF.